The rows below give T cell receptor beta chains drawn from one sample of a study of cytomegalovirus exposure and HLA in healthy donors. The data were produced by immunoSEQ multiplex PCR, yet TCRdb's version contains in-frame clones alone and is incomplete. Of around 170,000 clones detected, around 77% appear once; the ten largest clones hold roughly 1.5%. Sequencing was performed on PBMCs. The receptors stem from a man aged 35-49 years in good health and CMV-seronegative. CDR3s leave out the opening cysteine and the closing phenylalanine or tryptophan.

j_call v_call cdr3_length cdr3_aa
TRBJ2-7 TRBV9 10 ASSVGGYEQY
TRBJ1-1 TRBV7-9 13 ASSLVRDQASEAF
TRBJ2-1 TRBV27 15 ASSQTSGPVRYNEQF
TRBJ2-2 TRBV29-1 10 SVPREAGELF
TRBJ2-1 TRBV7-9 10 ASSPTGAEQF
TRBJ2-2 TRBV6-5 13 ASSPGTGFSGELF
TRBJ1-5 TRBV5-5 12 ASSFTGENQPQH
TRBJ2-5 TRBV7-2 12 ASSPTGGWETQY
TRBJ2-1 TRBV2 14 ASSEVGSGVYNEQF
TRBJ2-3 TRBV7-9 13 ASSLGRLAGDTQY
TRBJ2-3 TRBV27 14 ASSHGLAGEGWGQY
TRBJ2-5 TRBV7-6 14 ASSGGLAGGPETQY
TRBJ1-2 TRBV15 12 ATSRDTTGRGYT
TRBJ1-2 TRBV27 10 ASWGGQDGYT
TRBJ2-7 TRBV4-1 9 ASSGGTEQY
TRBJ2-1 TRBV10-3 13 AISQAGGAYSEQF
TRBJ2-7 TRBV30 9 ALGLAGEQY
TRBJ1-5 TRBV28 10 ASSLGGVSQH
TRBJ2-7 TRBV5-1 13 ASTYERGSTYEQY
TRBJ2-1 TRBV19 14 ASSIATGTGGNEQF
TRBJ2-3 TRBV7-8 13 ASSFMREYADTQY
TRBJ2-5 TRBV7-2 10 ASSPTGGTQY
TRBJ2-1 TRBV12-5 14 ASGLVERGLYNEQF
TRBJ2-7 TRBV7-9 13 ASSGGGLSVYEQY
TRBJ1-4 TRBV6-5 12 ASSPTGTNEKLF
NA TRBV28 19 ASSHPGLAGRREGKSYEQY
TRBJ2-6 TRBV19 15 ASSRDPPGSGANVLT
TRBJ1-2 TRBV7-6 14 ASSSYRDRRNYGYT
TRBJ2-7 TRBV13 13 ASSLTVRGPYEQY
TRBJ1-1 TRBV11-2 11 ATGRGAGTEAF
TRBJ2-1 TRBV19 13 ASSMATGAYNEQF
TRBJ2-7 TRBV28 13 ASRERQGKRYEQY
TRBJ2-7 TRBV28 13 ASSPLALPNYEQY
TRBJ1-1 TRBV9 11 ASSVGDGSEAF
TRBJ1-1 TRBV7-3 11 ASSPDRGRVAF
TRBJ2-5 TRBV19 13 ASSIGGGGEETQY
TRBJ2-6 TRBV9 14 ASSVVRNSGANGLT
TRBJ2-1 TRBV7-2 14 ASSLVQGSSYNEQF
TRBJ2-1 TRBV6-4 14 ASSDQTGSSYNEQF
TRBJ1-2 TRBV25-1 11 ASSHKTNYGYT
TRBJ1-3 TRBV23-1 15 ASSHLLRLVGVRTIY
TRBJ2-1 TRBV6-5 13 ASSYRGTGGFEQF
TRBJ2-7 TRBV27 10 ASTGPHYEQY
TRBJ2-2 TRBV13 13 ASSLGQGVSGELF
TRBJ2-5 TRBV30 12 AGRVAGGQETQY
TRBJ1-2 TRBV6-6 12 ASSYDPLSGGYT
TRBJ1-1 TRBV7-3 12 ASSPDRVFTEAF
TRBJ2-2 TRBV7-6 13 ASSKDRTNTGELF
TRBJ2-3 TRBV4-1 12 ASSQVYGADTQY
TRBJ2-1 TRBV5-1 11 ASSLMSTDEQF
TRBJ2-3 TRBV19 14 ASSTRTGTSTDTQY
TRBJ2-2 TRBV11-3 12 ASSSLPDTGELF
TRBJ1-2 TRBV5-1 13 ASSPRGQLYYGYT
TRBJ1-1 TRBV5-1 13 ASSLGNRRYTEAF
TRBJ2-2 TRBV27 13 ASSYRDRHTGELF
TRBJ2-1 TRBV4-2 15 ASSQGVAGVGHNEQF
TRBJ1-3 TRBV19 13 ASSPSQGTGNTIY
TRBJ2-1 TRBV27 13 ASSLGARAYNEQF
TRBJ2-7 TRBV4-2 11 ASSQGAGYEQY